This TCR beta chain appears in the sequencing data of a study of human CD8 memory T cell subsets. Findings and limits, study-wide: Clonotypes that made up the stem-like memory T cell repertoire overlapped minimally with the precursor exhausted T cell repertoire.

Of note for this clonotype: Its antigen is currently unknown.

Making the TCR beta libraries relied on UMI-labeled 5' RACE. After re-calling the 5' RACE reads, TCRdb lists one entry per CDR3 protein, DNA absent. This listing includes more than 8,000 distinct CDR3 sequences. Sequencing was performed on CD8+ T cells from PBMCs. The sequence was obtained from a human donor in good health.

This chain's CDR3 is CASSQEWTGNTGELFF. V is TRBV4-3 and J is TRBJ2-2. The CDR3 contains 16 residues. Per the germline V gene, CDR1 is LGHNA and CDR2 is YSLEER.